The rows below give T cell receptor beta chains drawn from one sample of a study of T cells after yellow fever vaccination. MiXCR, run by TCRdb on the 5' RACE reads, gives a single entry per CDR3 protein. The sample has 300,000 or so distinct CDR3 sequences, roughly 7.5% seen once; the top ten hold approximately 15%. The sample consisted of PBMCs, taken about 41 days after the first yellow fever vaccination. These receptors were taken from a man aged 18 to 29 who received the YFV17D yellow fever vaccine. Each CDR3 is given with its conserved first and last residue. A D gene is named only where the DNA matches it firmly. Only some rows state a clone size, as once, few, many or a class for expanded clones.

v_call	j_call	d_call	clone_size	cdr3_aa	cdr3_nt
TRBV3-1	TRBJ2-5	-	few	CASSSAGSLETQYF	TGTGCCAGCAGCTCAGCAGGGAGTTTGGAGACCCAGTACTTC
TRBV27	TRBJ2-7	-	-	CASSTTGLSYEQYF	TGTGCCAGCAGTACGACGGGTCTTTCCTACGAGCAGTACTTC
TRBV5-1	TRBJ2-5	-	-	CASSLAPGDETQYF	TGCGCCAGCAGCTTGGCCCCAGGGGATGAGACCCAGTACTTC
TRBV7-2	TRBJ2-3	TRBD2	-	CASSFSGRTTDTQYF	TGTGCCAGCAGCTTTAGCGGGCGAACCACAGATACGCAGTATTTT
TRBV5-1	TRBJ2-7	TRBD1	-	CASSLLTGGNEQYF	TGCGCCAGCAGCTTGCTGACAGGGGGCAACGAGCAGTACTTC
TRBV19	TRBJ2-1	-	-	CASSMYGDNEQFF	TGTGCCAGTAGTATGTACGGTGACAATGAGCAGTTCTTC
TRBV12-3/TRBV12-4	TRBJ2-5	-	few	CASTQRRGETQYF	TGTGCCAGCACCCAAAGGAGGGGGGAGACCCAGTACTTC
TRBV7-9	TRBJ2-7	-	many	CASSPRPHEQYF	TGTGCCAGCAGCCCCCGTCCCCACGAGCAGTACTTC
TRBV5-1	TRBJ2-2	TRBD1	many	CASSQRQGGTGELFF	TGCGCCAGCAGCCAACGACAGGGGGGTACCGGGGAGCTGTTTTTT
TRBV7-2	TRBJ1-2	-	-	CASSLVSGVGTDYGYTF	TGTGCCAGCAGCTTGGTCAGTGGTGTCGGGACGGATTATGGCTACACCTTC
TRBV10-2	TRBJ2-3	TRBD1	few	CASSGRGTDTQYF	TGCGCCAGCAGTGGCAGGGGGACAGATACGCAGTATTTT
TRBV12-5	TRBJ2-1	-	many	CASGLESSYNEQFF	TGTGCTAGTGGTCTAGAGAGCTCCTACAATGAGCAGTTCTTC
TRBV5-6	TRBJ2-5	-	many	CASSLRGEETQYF	TGCGCCAGCAGCTTGAGAGGGGAAGAGACCCAGTACTTC
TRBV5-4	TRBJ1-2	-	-	CASSLETNYGYTF	TGTGCCAGCAGCTTGGAAACTAACTATGGCTACACCTTC
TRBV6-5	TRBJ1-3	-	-	CASSWTRAGNTIYF	TGTGCCAGCAGCTGGACGAGGGCTGGAAACACCATATATTTT
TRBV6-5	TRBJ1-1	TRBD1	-	CASSYVLFGQGPRGAFF	TGTGCCAGCAGTTACGTCCTCTTTGGACAGGGCCCGAGAGGTGCTTTCTTT
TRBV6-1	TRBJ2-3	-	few	CASSGYSSTDTQYF	TGTGCCAGCAGTGGATACTCGAGCACAGATACGCAGTATTTT
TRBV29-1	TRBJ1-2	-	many	CSVRPSSYGYTF	TGCAGCGTTCGTCCCAGCAGCTATGGCTACACCTTC
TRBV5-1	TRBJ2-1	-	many	CASSGPGAGYNEQFF	TGCGCCAGCAGCGGGCCGGGGGCTGGATACAATGAGCAGTTCTTC
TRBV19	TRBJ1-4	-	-	CASSIGEKLFF	TGTGCCAGTAGTATAGGCGAAAAACTGTTTTTT
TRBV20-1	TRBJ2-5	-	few	CSAPGTAETQYF	TGCAGTGCTCCGGGTACGGCGGAGACCCAGTACTTC
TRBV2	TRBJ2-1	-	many	CASSEAQRGSYNEQFF	TGTGCCAGCAGTGAAGCTCAGAGGGGCTCCTACAATGAGCAGTTCTTC